This TCR beta chain was identified during a study of blood T cell repertoires in COVID-19. Study-wide background: Samples taken during acute and convalescent COVID-19 were collected in the United States, Italy and Spain. PBMCs, B-cell-depleted T cells, or T cells provided the cDNA or gDNA that made up the material.

The V gene end was trimmed by 7 bases and the J gene end by 1 base; junction bases not matched to a gene: 19. Germline lookup yields CDR1 PRHDT and CDR2 FYEKMQ (reference sequence). The CDR3 covers 20 residues. Seattle researchers signed up patients amid active infection and tracked them longitudinally. Authors' analysis steps: Amplified reference gene primers provided the basis for estimating nucleated cell counts. This table comes from immunoSEQ multiplex PCR, and its TCRdb copy is limited to in-frame clones, with some not included. The D gene and trimming were derived from the DNA, and the V and J assignments and clone size from that table. The data contain 390,000 or so clones, 89% of them seen just once; the ten biggest clones take up approximately 3%.

The rearrangement uses TRBV13 and TRBJ2-1; TRBD1 matches 10 bases. Sequenced: peripheral blood. The sequence came from a woman younger than 45 with COVID-19, enrolled during active disease. CDR3: CASTTRDRGFNLDSYNEQFF. CDR3 nucleotides: TGTGCCAGCACCACCCGGGACAGGGGTTTCAATCTAGATTCCTACAATGAGCAGTTCTTC.